Below are 20 T cell receptor beta chains sequenced from a single sample in a study of blood T cell repertoires in COVID-19. Some clones are missing from TCRdb's copy, which holds only in-frame ones; the method was immunoSEQ multiplex PCR. The data contain 150,000 to 200,000 clones, approximately 85% of them seen just once; the ten biggest clones take up roughly 8%. What was sequenced was peripheral blood. These receptors were obtained from a woman aged 60 to 75 with COVID-19, enrolled during active disease.

The chain joins TRBV19 to TRBJ1-2; a weak D match, TRBD1 (5 bases). There are 13 residues in the CDR3. Trimming removed 7 bases at V and 5 bases at J, with 14 bases between. CDR1 and CDR2 from the germline V gene are LNHDA and SQIVND (reference sequence). CDR3 amino acids: CASNAPDSYGYTF. In nucleotides, the CDR3 is TGTGCCAGTAACGCACCCGACAGTTATGGCTACACCTTC.

The chain combines TRBV6-5 with TRBJ1-1, with 9 positions matching TRBD1. The CDR3 has 15 residues. J gave up 4 bases and V 6 bases, and 9 bases lay outside the gene matches. The germline V gene encodes CDR1 MNHEY and CDR2 SVGAGI. The DNA for the CDR3 is TGTGCCAGCAGCGCTACAGGGGGCTCGAGCACTGAAGCTTTCTTT. It specifies CASSATGGSSTEAFF.

The chain recombines TRBV4-2 with TRBJ1-4; 10 positions match TRBD1. This CDR3 comprises 14 residues. V lost 2 bases and J lost 10; bases outside the gene matches: 4. Looked up from germline, CDR1 is LGHNA and CDR2 is YNFKEQ. The CDR3 bases are TGTGCCAGCAGCCAATCGGACAGGGGGAGAAAACTGTTTTTT. It translates to CASSQSDRGRKLFF.

Regarding this clone: A much larger clone is a single base away; this may be a read error. The chain carries TRBV6-5 and TRBJ2-3; TRBD1 matches 10 bases. The CDR3 length is 14 residues. The V and J ends lost 6 bases and 3 bases, in that order; junction bases with no gene match: 3. CDR1 and CDR2 from the germline V gene are MNHEY and SVGAGI. The CDR3 nucleotides are TGTGCCAGCAGCCGGGACAGGGGAACAGATACGCAGTATTTT. Its translation is CASSRDRGTDTQYF.

J is TRBJ2-7 and V is TRBV14, with 14 bases lining up with TRBD2. The V gene end was trimmed by 3 bases and the J gene end by 4 bases; junction bases not matched to a gene: 2. CDR3 length equals 15 residues. The germline V gene has CDR1 SGHDN and CDR2 FVKESK. The CDR3 loop reads CASSHRTSGRYEQYF. In DNA form, the CDR3 reads TGTGCCAGCAGCCACCGGACTAGCGGGAGGTACGAGCAGTACTTC.

There are many counts of this clone. The chain uses TRBV5-5 and TRBJ2-1; 10 bases line up with TRBD1. The V gene's germline CDR1 is SGHKS and CDR2 YYEKEE (reference sequence). The J segment lost 0 bases and the V segment lost 9 bases, leaving 18 bases of the junction unmatched. This CDR3 is 19 amino acids long. This CDR3 is CATRDGQGVLKFSYNEQFF. In DNA, the CDR3 is TGTGCCACCAGAGACGGACAGGGGGTTTTAAAATTCTCCTACAATGAGCAGTTCTTC.

This sequence joins TRBV18 and TRBJ1-1; D is ambiguous. The V gene lost 0 bases and the J gene lost 3 bases, with 11 bases spanning the gap. Germline CDR1 and CDR2: KGHSH and LQKENI. This CDR3 comprises 15 residues. Written as DNA, the CDR3 is TGTGCCAGCTCACCACCGGGCAGGTCCTACACTGAAGCTTTCTTT. Translation: CASSPPGRSYTEAFF.

The chain combines TRBV2 with TRBJ2-1; TRBD2 aligns across 7 bases. The CDR3 spans 15 residues. Germline V gene data show CDR1 as SNHLY and CDR2 as FYNNEI. Unmatched junction bases numbered 10, after V lost 6 bases and J lost 5 bases. The CDR3 loop reads CASREWERGDNEQFF. CDR3 DNA sequence: TGTGCCAGCAGGGAGTGGGAGCGGGGAGACAATGAGCAGTTCTTC. Full variable domain (missing parts from reference TRBV2 and TRBJ2-1): EPEVTQTPSHQVTQMGQEVILRCVPISNHLYFYWYRQILGQKVEFLVSFYNNEISEKSEIFDDQFSVERPDGSNFTLKIRSTKLEDSAMYFCASREWERGDNEQFFGPGTRLTVL.

J is TRBJ1-2 and V is TRBV3-1 (or the pseudogene TRBV3-2); 7 bases are shared with TRBD1. This CDR3 contains 16 residues. Trimming cost V 1 base and J 4 bases; bases outside gene matches: 9. Germline V gene lookup returns CDR1 LGHDT and CDR2 YNNKEL (reference sequence). The CDR3 coding sequence is TGTGCCAGCAGCCAAGGGAGGGGGCAAGGGGGCTATGGCTACACCTTC. Translating it yields CASSQGRGQGGYGYTF.

The V gene is TRBV4-2, the J gene TRBJ2-7; tentatively, D is TRBD1 (6 bases). V lost 1 base, J lost 7 bases, and 14 bases lay in between. From germline, CDR1 is LGHNA and CDR2 YNFKEQ. The CDR3 consists of 14 residues. The CDR3 spells CASSQVPRDNEQYF. Written as DNA, the CDR3 is TGTGCCAGCAGCCAAGTGCCACGGGACAATGAGCAGTACTTC.

The chain recombines TRBV19 with TRBJ1-6; D unresolved. Germline loops: CDR1 LNHDA, CDR2 SQIVND (reference sequence). This CDR3 is 16 amino acids long. Trimming stripped 3 bases from V and 8 bases from J, with 17 bases between. CDR3 DNA: TGTGCCAGTAGTATCAGGCTCTCCCACGATGATTCACCCCTCCACTTT. Amino acids: CASSIRLSHDDSPLHF.

In this sample, this clone turned up a few times. Written as DNA, the CDR3 is TGTGCCAGCAGATCGACAGGGGACCCCTATGGCTACACCTTC. This encodes CASRSTGDPYGYTF. The chain links TRBV27 to TRBJ1-2, with 8 bases identical to TRBD1. With V trimmed by 6 bases and J by 4 bases, 7 bases remained unmatched. Germline CDR1 and CDR2: MNHEY and SMNVEV (reference sequence). The CDR3 has 14 residues.

In its sample, this clone was seen a few times. The chain joins TRBV29-1 to TRBJ1-2; 7 nucleotides agree with TRBD1. CDR1 is SQVTM and CDR2 is ANQGSEA in the germline V gene. The CDR3 extends over 14 amino acids. J was trimmed by 8 bases and V by 8 bases; bases with no gene match: 17. The CDR3 sequence is CSTWTGTPSGGYTF. The CDR3, as DNA: TGCAGCACCTGGACAGGTACCCCTTCCGGCGGCTACACCTTC.

The chain combines TRBV3-1 (or the pseudogene TRBV3-2) with TRBJ1-2, with 8 bases lining up with TRBD1. The length of the CDR3 is 16 residues. The J segment lost 0 bases and the V segment lost 7 bases, leaving 10 bases of the junction unmatched. Germline V gene sequence: CDR1 LGHDT, CDR2 YNNKEL (reference sequence). The CDR3 sequence is CASTPTGAPANYGYTF. The CDR3 bases are TGTGCCAGCACCCCGACAGGGGCGCCAGCTAACTATGGCTACACCTTC.

This clone was counted only a few times. This chain links TRBV11-1 with TRBJ1-1; no definite D call. The length of the CDR3 is 14 residues. Deletions cut 1 base from V and 4 bases from J, with 10 bases between. CDR1 and CDR2 from the germline V gene are SGHAT and FQDESV (reference sequence). CDR3 sequence (DNA): TGTGCCAGCAGCTTAGGCCGGGGTCGCACTGAAGCTTTCTTT. It is translated as CASSLGRGRTEAFF. Filled out from reference TRBV11-1 and TRBJ1-1, the complete variable domain reads EAEVAQSPRYKITEKSQAVAFWCDPISGHATLYWYRQILGQGPELLVQFQDESVVDDSQLPKDRFSAERLKGVDSTLKIQPAELGDSAMYLCASSLGRGRTEAFFGQGTRLTVV.

The rearrangement links TRBV4-3 to TRBJ2-5; D might be TRBD2 (6 bases). The germline CDR1 and CDR2 sequences are LGHNA and YSLEER. This CDR3 region has 15 residues. The V end lost 1 base, the J end lost 4 bases, and 13 bases lay between the germline ends. CDR3 nucleotide sequence: TGCGCCAGCAGCCAAGTACCGGGAGAGGGAGAGACCCAGTACTTC. It yields the protein CASSQVPGEGETQYF.

The V and J genes are TRBV6-5 and TRBJ1-2; 7 nucleotides match TRBD1. J was trimmed by 4 bases and V by 7 bases; bases with no gene match: 9. This CDR3 spans 14 amino acids. The germline CDR1 and CDR2 sequences are MNHEY and SVGAGI. The CDR3, as DNA: TGTGCCAGCACCCGTACAGGGGTTGGCTATGGCTACACCTTC. It codes for CASTRTGVGYGYTF.

This clone has a single count. The CDR3 nucleotides read TGTGCCACCAGCAGAGATAAGGGAGGGGCCAGCAATCAGCCCCAGCATTTT. The encoded protein is CATSRDKGGASNQPQHF. The chain combines TRBV15 with TRBJ1-5; a possible D gene is TRBD1 (5 bases). Germline V gives CDR1 LNHNV, CDR2 YYDKDF (reference sequence). There are 17 residues in the CDR3. Trimming shortened V by 0 bases and J by 1 base, and 13 bases separated the two germline ends.

The chain links TRBV4-3 to TRBJ2-1; 8 positions agree with TRBD2. From germline, CDR1 is LGHNA and CDR2 YSLEER. The CDR3 length is 14 residues. The J segment lost 7 bases and the V segment lost 4 bases, leaving 6 bases of the junction unmatched. The CDR3 DNA follows: TGCGCCAGCAGCCTCGGACTAGCCCGGAATGAGCAGTTCTTC. This codes for CASSLGLARNEQFF.

The gene calls are TRBV3-1 (or the pseudogene TRBV3-2) and TRBJ2-5; the match to TRBD2 covers 11 bases. Per the germline V gene, CDR1 is LGHDT and CDR2 is YNNKEL (reference sequence). The CDR3 sequence is 16 residues long. V lost 2 bases, J lost 4 bases, and 6 bases stayed unmatched. CDR3 bases: TGTGCCAGCAGCCAAATACTAGCGGGAGAAGGAGAGACCCAGTACTTC. Translation: CASSQILAGEGETQYF.